This entry lists 25 T cell receptor beta chains sequenced from one sample in a study of graft-versus-host responses after intestinal transplantation. To release intraepithelial and lamina propria lymphocytes, the graft tissue was processed. TCRdb's copy holds only in-frame clones and misses some; the assay was immunoSEQ multiplex PCR. The sample gives 14,000 or so clones, approximately 80% of which show up once; 3% to 4% is in the top ten. This material consisted of ileum tissue, taken roughly 27 days after intestinal transplant. These receptors were taken from a human patient who received an intestinal transplant, so some T cells may come from the graft donor.

The chain couples TRBV6-5 to TRBJ2-3; perhaps TRBD2 as D (7 bases). This CDR3 has 15 residues. V was shortened by 5 bases and J by 4 bases, with 16 bases between the two germline ends. Germline V CDR1 and CDR2: MNHEY, SVGAGI. CDR3 nucleotides: TGTGCCAGCAGTCCCTCGGGGGGCTCGGCAGATACGCAGTATTTT. This translates into CASSPSGGSADTQYF.

The rearrangement joins TRBV2 to TRBJ1-4, with 9 bases that match TRBD1. V lost 6 bases, J lost 9 bases, and 2 bases stayed unmatched. Germline-derived CDR1 and CDR2 are SNHLY and FYNNEI. The CDR3 contains 12 residues. CDR3 DNA: TGTGCCAGCAGCTACAGGGGGCAAAAACTGTTTTTT. The encoded protein is CASSYRGQKLFF. The full variable domain, rest sourced from reference TRBV2 and TRBJ1-4, is EPEVTQTPSHQVTQMGQEVILRCVPISNHLYFYWYRQILGQKVEFLVSFYNNEISEKSEIFDDQFSVERPDGSNFTLKIRSTKLEDSAMYFCASSYRGQKLFFGSGTQLSVL.

V is TRBV7-6 and J is TRBJ2-2; D is ambiguous. The CDR3 covers 14 residues. V dropped 6 bases and J dropped 4 bases, with 12 bases sitting between them. Germline assignment: CDR1 SGHVS and CDR2 FNYEAQ. CDR3 residues: CASSLAVSTGELFF. In DNA, the CDR3 is TGTGCCAGCAGTCTGGCAGTTTCCACCGGGGAGCTGTTTTTT.

The V and J genes are TRBV7-2 and TRBJ2-3; tentatively, D is TRBD2 (5 bases). The germline V gene encodes CDR1 SGHTA and CDR2 FQGNSA. The V end lost 1 base, the J end lost 2 bases, and 10 bases lay between the germline ends. This CDR3 has 15 amino acids. CDR3 protein: CASSLVVGDTDTQYF. The DNA for the CDR3 is TGTGCCAGCAGCTTAGTGGTGGGAGACACAGATACGCAGTATTTT.

This sequence joins TRBV5-4 and TRBJ1-2; TRBD1 agrees at 9 bases. There are 15 residues in the CDR3. Germline trimming cut 0 bases from V and 4 bases from J; bases unmatched to any gene: 4. Looked up from germline, CDR1 is SGHNT and CDR2 is YYREEE (reference sequence). The CDR3 protein is CASSLAETGGYGYTF. The CDR3 coding sequence is TGTGCCAGCAGCTTGGCCGAGACAGGGGGCTATGGCTACACCTTC.

The rearrangement joins TRBV4-2 to TRBJ2-3; 11 nucleotides line up with TRBD2. Per the germline V gene, CDR1 is LGHNA and CDR2 is YNFKEQ. The CDR3 contains 18 residues. Trimming removed 0 bases from V and 6 bases from J; junction bases left unmatched: 11. The CDR3 DNA follows: TGTGCCAGCAGCCAAGATATGGTAGCGGGGGGGCGAGGGGATACGCAGTATTTT. It codes for CASSQDMVAGGRGDTQYF.

This chain uses TRBV11-3 with TRBJ2-1; TRBD2 matches 13 bases. The CDR3 loop spans 16 amino acids. Germline assignment: CDR1 SGHNT and CDR2 YENEEA. The V segment lost 5 bases and the J segment 0 bases; nucleotides outside the gene matches: 1. The CDR3 sequence is CASSRTSGGSYNEQFF. In DNA, the CDR3 is TGTGCCAGCAGCCGGACTAGCGGGGGCTCCTACAATGAGCAGTTCTTC.

This chain links TRBV28 with TRBJ1-2; weak D call: TRBD1 (6 bases). With 7 bases removed from V and 2 bases from J, the gap between germline ends came to 8 bases. Germline V CDR1 and CDR2: MDHEN, SYDVKM. The CDR3 has 12 amino acids. Here the CDR3 DNA reads TGTGCCAGCACAACAGGGAACTATGGCTACACCTTC. The encoded protein is CASTTGNYGYTF.

The chain is built from TRBV4-1 and TRBJ1-1; possible D gene TRBD1, 5 bases. Germline-derived CDR1 and CDR2 are MGHRA and YSYEKL. V lost 3 bases, J lost 1 base, and 9 bases lay in between. This CDR3 spans 14 amino acids. CDR3 DNA: TGCGCCAGCAGCCACCCGGGGGAGAACACTGAAGCTTTCTTT. Its translation: CASSHPGENTEAFF.

This clone was seen just once. The CDR3 sequence is CASSEQGLNSPLHF. The CDR3 DNA sequence: TGTGCCAGCAGCGAGCAGGGGCTTAATTCACCCCTCCACTTT. V is TRBV7-8 and J is TRBJ1-6, with a weak D call TRBD1 (6 bases). Germline V lookup: CDR1 SGHVS, CDR2 FQNEAQ. The CDR3 is made up of 14 amino acids. V was shortened by 5 bases and J by 6 bases, with 11 bases between the two germline ends.

Concerning this clone itself: The same CDR3 arises from other DNA sequences in this sample as well. The chain employs TRBV7-2 and TRBJ2-5; possible D gene TRBD2, 6 bases. Germline V gene sequence: CDR1 SGHTA, CDR2 FQGNSA. This CDR3 comprises 14 residues. Trimming removed 3 bases at V and 1 base at J, with 9 bases between. The CDR3 protein is CASSFGGPQETQYF. The DNA of the CDR3 is TGTGCCAGCAGCTTCGGGGGACCCCAAGAGACCCAGTACTTC.

The genes are TRBV30 and TRBJ1-2; TRBD1 might be the D (5 bases). The ends were cut back, 4 bases at V and 2 bases at J, with 8 bases in the middle. The length of the CDR3 is 12 residues. Germline V CDR1 and CDR2: GTSNPN, SVGIG (reference sequence). CDR3 protein: CAWTKGNYGYTF. Here the CDR3 DNA reads TGTGCCTGGACTAAGGGGAACTATGGCTACACCTTC.

This clone was counted only a few times. The chain has TRBV19 and TRBJ2-7; a weak D match, TRBD2 (5 bases). The CDR3 is 14 residues long. Trimming cost V 4 bases and J 0 bases, with 10 bases left between them. Germline V lookup: CDR1 LNHDA, CDR2 SQIVND (reference sequence). DNA for the CDR3: TGTGCCAGTAGTAGGGAGTACACCTCCTACGAGCAGTACGTC. This sequence encodes CASSREYTSYEQYV.

The chain uses TRBV27 and TRBJ2-5, with TRBD2 identical over 7 bases. This CDR3 is built from 15 residues. From germline, CDR1 is MNHEY and CDR2 SMNVEV (reference sequence). Unmatched junction bases numbered 13, after V lost 2 bases and J lost 10 bases. The CDR3 reads CASSLSSGLGRVQYF. The CDR3 nucleotides are TGTGCCAGCAGTTTAAGCAGCGGGCTAGGGAGGGTCCAGTACTTC.

Only one count was recorded for this clone. The genes are TRBV27 and TRBJ2-1; no clear D. The CDR3 consists of 16 residues. With 2 bases removed from V and 7 bases from J, the gap between germline ends came to 18 bases. In germline, CDR1 is MNHEY, CDR2 SMNVEV (reference sequence). CDR3 protein: CASSLRPRSMRNEQFF. The CDR3 DNA is TGTGCCAGCAGTTTAAGGCCTAGGTCAATGAGGAATGAGCAGTTCTTC.

The genes are TRBV21-1 and TRBJ2-7; the D call TRBD1 from the table was never checked on the DNA. TRBV21-1 constitutes a pseudogene. The CDR3 length is 17 residues. CDR3 amino acids: CASSNGQGGLLNYEQYV. In DNA, the CDR3 is TGTGCCAGCAGCAACGGACAGGGGGGGTTACTAAACTACGAGCAGTACGTC.

The rearrangement links TRBV28 to TRBJ2-1; the D is unclear. This CDR3 comprises 12 residues. CDR1 is MDHEN, CDR2 SYDVKM, per germline. Trimming left V 4 bases short and J 4 bases short, with 5 bases between. Written as DNA, the CDR3 is TGTGCCAGCAGTTGGAGTTACAATGAGCAGTTCTTC. Translating gives CASSWSYNEQFF.

The chain has TRBV6-5 and TRBJ2-2; D ambiguous. Trimming pared 5 bases from V and 7 bases from J, leaving 5 bases between. Germline loops: CDR1 MNHEY, CDR2 SVGAGI. The CDR3 is 11 amino acids. CDR3 region: CASSIYGELFF. The DNA of the CDR3 is TGTGCCAGCAGTATCTACGGGGAGCTGTTTTTT.

J is TRBJ1-4 and V is TRBV2; D uncertain. Trimming removed 0 bases from V and 4 bases from J, with 12 bases in between. CDR1 is SNHLY and CDR2 is FYNNEI in the germline V gene. There are 16 residues in the CDR3. This CDR3 reads CASSEALRGNNEKLFF. The CDR3 DNA follows: TGTGCCAGCAGTGAAGCGCTTCGAGGCAATAATGAAAAACTGTTTTTT. The whole variable domain, remainder taken from reference TRBV2 and TRBJ1-4, is EPEVTQTPSHQVTQMGQEVILRCVPISNHLYFYWYRQILGQKVEFLVSFYNNEISEKSEIFDDQFSVERPDGSNFTLKIRSTKLEDSAMYFCASSEALRGNNEKLFFGSGTQLSVL.

The chain links TRBV6-4 to TRBJ2-1; D is possibly TRBD2 (6 bases). The CDR3 is 15 residues long. Germline assignment: CDR1 MRHNA and CDR2 SNTAGT. V was clipped by 6 bases and J by 0 bases, with 12 bases between them. The CDR3 region is CASSVAASSYNEQFF. CDR3 nucleotide sequence: TGTGCCAGCAGCGTAGCGGCAAGCTCCTACAATGAGCAGTTCTTC.

The gene calls are TRBV28 and TRBJ1-1; weak D call: TRBD1 (6 bases). CDR3 size: 14 residues. Germline values: CDR1 MDHEN, CDR2 SYDVKM. Trimming shortened V by 0 bases and J by 6 bases, and 11 bases separated the two germline ends. For the CDR3, the DNA is TGTGCCAGCAGTTTATGGGGGGGGGCTGCTGAAGCTTTCTTT. Its translation: CASSLWGGAAEAFF.

The chain combines TRBV28 with TRBJ2-6; 7 nucleotides align to TRBD1. Germline lookup yields CDR1 MDHEN and CDR2 SYDVKM. V lost 7 bases, J lost 0 bases, and 12 bases stayed unmatched. The CDR3 sequence is 18 residues long. The chain's CDR3 is CASTPRVGTVSGANVLTF. DNA for the CDR3: TGTGCCAGCACTCCACGCGTTGGGACAGTCTCTGGGGCCAACGTCCTGACTTTC.

This chain uses TRBV29-1 with TRBJ2-4, with TRBD2 as a possible D gene (6 bases). The V gene's germline CDR1 is SQVTM and CDR2 ANQGSEA. V was trimmed by 0 bases and J by 0 bases, leaving 15 bases between them. This CDR3 comprises 17 residues. The CDR3 loop is CSVEDLGGGEAKNIQYF. The CDR3 DNA follows: TGCAGCGTTGAAGATCTCGGTGGAGGGGAAGCCAAAAACATTCAGTACTTC.

This clone has only a few counts. The rearrangement links TRBV18 to TRBJ2-4; D perhaps matches TRBD1 (8 bases). The CDR3 is 16 residues long. CDR1 is KGHSH, CDR2 LQKENI, per germline. Trimming left V 4 bases short and J 2 bases short, with 15 bases between. This CDR3 is CASSLDRGLSKNIQYF. Here the CDR3 DNA reads TGTGCCAGCTCACTTGACAGGGGACTATCCAAAAACATTCAGTACTTC.

This clone was recorded a few times. The chain is built from TRBV7-9 and TRBJ1-6; D is unclear. The germline V gene encodes CDR1 SEHNR and CDR2 FQNEAQ (reference sequence). V was pared by 2 bases and J by 5 bases, with 7 bases between. This CDR3 contains 14 residues. For the CDR3, the DNA is TGTGCCAGCAGCTTAATGGGAGATAATTCACCCCTCCACTTT. This codes for CASSLMGDNSPLHF.